These 20 T cell receptor beta chains came from one sample sequenced in a study of T cell repertoires in cytomegalovirus infection. These TCRs are of unknown antigen specificity. TCRdb re-analysed the reads in MiXCR, keeping a single row per CDR3 protein. This sample has hundreds of thousands of distinct CDR3 sequences, with roughly 30% found just once. This material consisted of cultured PBMCs, taken from culture after CMV antigen stimulation. The receptors stem from a human donor in good health (CMV status not recorded). Some clones in this sample may be carry-over from other donors' samples.

This clonotype was detected only a few times. V and J are TRBV7-9 and TRBJ1-2; TRBD1 might be the D (5 bases). The length of the CDR3 is 15 residues. Trimming took 1 base from V and 3 from J, leaving 12 bases between them. Germline V CDR1 and CDR2: SEHNR, FQNEAQ (reference sequence). The CDR3 loop is CASSLVGRVDYGYTF. The CDR3 nucleotides read TGTGCCAGCAGCTTAGTAGGCAGGGTTGACTATGGCTACACCTTC.

This clonotype was counted at least ten times. The genes are TRBV7-2 and TRBJ2-3, with 10 bases that match TRBD2. The CDR3 spans 16 residues. V lost 3 bases and J lost 5; bases outside the gene matches: 8. Germline-derived CDR1 and CDR2 are SGHTA and FQGNSA. The CDR3 loop is CASSFQAGGQLDTQYF. CDR3 DNA sequence: TGTGCCAGCAGCTTTCAAGCGGGGGGGCAGTTAGATACGCAGTATTTT.

The gene calls are TRBV6-6 and TRBJ1-1; 8 nucleotides match TRBD1. V shed 2 bases and J 1 base; nucleotides not matched to a gene: 6. Looked up from germline, CDR1 is MNHNY and CDR2 is SVGAGI (reference sequence). This CDR3 region has 16 residues. CDR3 sequence reads: CASSYGTGVQNTEAFF. The CDR3 DNA is TGTGCCAGCAGTTACGGGACAGGAGTACAGAACACTGAAGCTTTCTTT.

The chain has TRBV6-1 and TRBJ1-1; TRBD1 aligns across 7 bases. This CDR3 is 14 amino acids long. Trimming at V came to 3 bases and at J to 7 bases, leaving 8 bases not matched to a gene. From germline, CDR1 is MNHNS and CDR2 SASEGT. CDR3 residues: CASSERDSRREAFF. As DNA, the CDR3 is TGTGCCAGCAGTGAGCGGGACAGCCGGCGTGAAGCTTTCTTT.

This chain's CDR3 is CASSSRGAGQQFF. The DNA for the CDR3 is TGTGCCAGCAGTTCCCGGGGAGCGGGTCAGCAGTTCTTC. The chain recombines TRBV6-6 with TRBJ2-1, with D perhaps matching TRBD2 (6 bases). This CDR3 has 13 residues. Trimming left V 4 bases short and J 11 bases short, with 15 bases between. Germline V CDR1 and CDR2: MNHNY, SVGAGI (reference sequence).

The rearrangement links TRBV6-6 to TRBJ1-1; 9 nucleotides align to TRBD1. The CDR3 sequence is 14 residues long. Germline lookup yields CDR1 MNHNY and CDR2 SVGAGI (reference sequence). After removal of 7 bases from V and 7 bases from J, the junction contained 10 bases not matched to a gene. This CDR3 is CASKPGTGLGEAFF. The CDR3 DNA reads TGTGCCAGCAAACCCGGGACAGGGCTCGGTGAAGCTTTCTTT.

The rearrangement joins TRBV7-2 to TRBJ2-5; a weak D match, TRBD2 (6 bases). CDR1 and CDR2 (germline): SGHTA, FQGNSA. The CDR3 covers 16 residues. V lost 0 bases to trimming and J lost 5 bases, with 16 bases between them. In DNA, the CDR3 is TGTGCCAGCAGCTTAGCACTAGCTATGGAGGGGGAGACCCAGTACTTC. Protein product: CASSLALAMEGETQYF.

This clonotype appeared a few times. The chain uses TRBV7-2 and TRBJ2-5; 7 nucleotides line up with TRBD2. J was trimmed by 5 bases and V by 5 bases; bases with no gene match: 14. This CDR3 contains 16 residues. Germline values: CDR1 SGHTA, CDR2 FQGNSA. The DNA for the CDR3 is TGTGCCAGCAGCGCAGGATATAGCGGGCGAGGGGAGACCCAGTACTTC. Its translation is CASSAGYSGRGETQYF.

This clonotype was counted between two and nine times. The chain recombines TRBV12-3 or TRBV12-4 with TRBJ2-7, with no clear D. The CDR3 has 13 residues. V lost 4 bases to trimming and J lost 4 bases, with 11 bases between them. Here the CDR3 DNA reads TGTGCCAGCAGTTACCGGGCCCGGTACGAGCAGTACTTC. Translating it yields CASSYRARYEQYF.

This chain connects TRBV4-3 to TRBJ2-7; D uncertain. V lost 0 bases, J lost 0 bases, and 9 bases lay in between. The germline CDR1 and CDR2 sequences are LGHNA and YSLEER. The CDR3 is 15 amino acids. The CDR3 DNA is TGCGCCAGCAGCCAAGATCCCCAGGTCTCCTACGAGCAGTACTTC. Amino acids: CASSQDPQVSYEQYF.

The chain joins TRBV12-3 or TRBV12-4 to TRBJ2-3; TRBD1 agrees at 8 bases. The CDR3 runs 17 residues. Trimming removed 0 bases from V and 0 bases from J; junction bases left unmatched: 5. The CDR3 DNA is TGTGCCAGCAGTTTAGCTTACAGGGGGTCGAGCACAGATACGCAGTATTTT. Translation gives CASSLAYRGSSTDTQYF.

This clonotype has only a few counts. V is TRBV12-3 or TRBV12-4 and J is TRBJ2-3; the match to TRBD2 covers 12 bases. This CDR3 is built from 17 residues. V dropped 4 bases and J dropped 4; count of bases not matched to a gene: 9. The CDR3 region has the DNA TGTGCCAGCAGTTCGGAGCTAGCGGGGGGGCCCCCAGATACGCAGTATTTT. As protein: CASSSELAGGPPDTQYF.

This clonotype was counted between two and nine times. The chain employs TRBV7-2 and TRBJ1-6, with a tentative D call TRBD1 (6 bases). V lost 4 bases and J 9 bases, leaving 7 bases between the germline ends. The CDR3 contains 12 residues. The germline CDR1 and CDR2 sequences are SGHTA and FQGNSA. Written as DNA, the CDR3 is TGTGCCAGCAGCTCAGGGGTTTCACCCCTCCACTTT. This gives the protein CASSSGVSPLHF. Variable domain in full (rest from reference TRBV7-2 and TRBJ1-6): GAGVSQSPSNKVTEKGKDVELRCDPISGHTALYWYRQSLGQGLEFLIYFQGNSAPDKSGLPSDRFSAERTGGSVSTLTIQRTQQEDSAVYLCASSSGVSPLHFGNGTRLTVT.

This chain joins TRBV4-3 and TRBJ2-3, with 9 bases that match TRBD2. This CDR3 comprises 13 residues. CDR1 LGHNA and CDR2 YSLEER come from the germline V gene. Losses at the gene ends were 2 bases for V and 6 bases for J; bases not matched to a gene: 0. The CDR3 is CASSQLAGDTQYF. The DNA of the CDR3 is TGCGCCAGCAGCCAACTAGCGGGGGATACGCAGTATTTT.

The V call is TRBV6-1, the J call TRBJ2-7; D not certain. The germline gives CDR1 MNHNS, CDR2 SASEGT. V was cut by 7 bases and J by 5 bases, with 15 bases left in between. The CDR3 runs to 13 residues. CDR3 residues: CASTLSQADEQYF. CDR3 in DNA: TGTGCCAGCACCTTGAGCCAGGCCGACGAGCAGTACTTC.

The rearrangement uses TRBV5-1 and TRBJ2-7; 8 bases agree with TRBD2. There are 15 residues in the CDR3. CDR1 is SGHRS and CDR2 is YFSETQ in the germline V gene. V dropped 1 base and J dropped 3; count of bases not matched to a gene: 6. DNA for the CDR3: TGCGCCAGCAGCTTGCGGGTAGCGGGATACTACGAGCAGTACTTC. Protein product: CASSLRVAGYYEQYF.

The chain couples TRBV6-1 to TRBJ2-7; D is ambiguous. CDR3 size: 12 residues. CDR1 and CDR2 (germline): MNHNS, SASEGT. V dropped 8 bases and J dropped 0 bases, with 8 bases sitting between them. The CDR3 DNA reads TGTGCCAGCTGGACGGACTCCTACGAGCAGTACTTC. Its protein product is CASWTDSYEQYF.

The chain carries TRBV7-2 and TRBJ2-3, with D hard to call. V lost 4 bases to trimming and J lost 0 bases, with 11 bases between them. The CDR3 consists of 15 residues. Germline CDR1 and CDR2: SGHTA and FQGNSA. CDR3 residues: CASSSDRSSTDTQYF. DNA for the CDR3: TGTGCCAGCAGCTCGGACCGATCTAGCACAGATACGCAGTATTTT.

J is TRBJ2-7 and V is TRBV20-1, with D tentatively TRBD2 (6 bases). Germline CDR1 and CDR2: DFQATT and SNEGSKA (reference sequence). The CDR3 is 13 residues long. V was clipped by 6 bases and J by 4 bases, with 16 bases between them. CDR3 in amino acids: CSAQSGLQYEQYF. CDR3 DNA: TGCAGTGCCCAATCGGGACTCCAATACGAGCAGTACTTC.

This chain uses TRBV7-2 with TRBJ2-1, with 8 bases fitting TRBD2. Looked up from germline, CDR1 is SGHTA and CDR2 is FQGNSA. Trimming took 5 bases from V and 2 from J; bases not matched to a gene: 8. The CDR3 sequence is 16 residues long. CDR3 DNA: TGTGCCAGCAGCCGCTGGGGCGGGAGGCCCTACAATGAGCAGTTCTTC. Translated: CASSRWGGRPYNEQFF.